This TCR beta chain was captured in a study of blood T cell repertoires in COVID-19. The protocol was immunoSEQ multiplex PCR, while the TCRdb copy is restricted to in-frame clones and leaves out a portion. Seen here are 180,000 or so clones, more than 65% observed once, and the top ten hold approximately 9.9%. Germline-derived CDR1 and CDR2 are SGHAT and FQNNGV. The CDR3 contains 15 residues. Deletions cut 1 base from V and 1 base from J, with 11 bases between. This chain uses TRBV11-2 with TRBJ2-7; no definite D call. The TCR sequence derives from a man aged 50 to 59 who had recovered from COVID-19. The specimen was PBMCs or T cells enriched from blood (not recorded which). The CDR3 nucleotides are TGTGCCAGCAGCTTAGTTCCAGGTGCGTCCTACGAGCAGTACTTC. Protein sequence: CASSLVPGASYEQYF.